The sequence of this TCR beta chain was determined in a study of T cell responses to AZD1222 COVID-19 vaccine. Findings and caveats of the study: Donors were mostly white British, more females; clonal diversity possibly underestimated.

TCRdb's copy holds only in-frame clones and misses some; the assay was immunoSEQ multiplex PCR. The repertoire has some 100,000 clones, roughly 93% of them found once; the top ten carry about 20%. The V gene's germline CDR1 is MNHNY and CDR2 SVGAGI (reference sequence). CDR3 length: 15 residues. The junction had 6 bases not matched to a gene; V was cut back by 5 bases and J by 4 bases. Details on this clone: Its cognate antigen is unknown.

This chain links TRBV6-6 with TRBJ1-2, with 11 bases that match TRBD1. The specimen was peripheral blood, collected on day 0 of AZD1222 vaccination. The sequence derives from an adult in good health. The CDR3 DNA sequence: TGTGCCAGCAGTCGATCTGGACAGGGGGCCTATGGCTACACCTTC. This sequence encodes CASSRSGQGAYGYTF.